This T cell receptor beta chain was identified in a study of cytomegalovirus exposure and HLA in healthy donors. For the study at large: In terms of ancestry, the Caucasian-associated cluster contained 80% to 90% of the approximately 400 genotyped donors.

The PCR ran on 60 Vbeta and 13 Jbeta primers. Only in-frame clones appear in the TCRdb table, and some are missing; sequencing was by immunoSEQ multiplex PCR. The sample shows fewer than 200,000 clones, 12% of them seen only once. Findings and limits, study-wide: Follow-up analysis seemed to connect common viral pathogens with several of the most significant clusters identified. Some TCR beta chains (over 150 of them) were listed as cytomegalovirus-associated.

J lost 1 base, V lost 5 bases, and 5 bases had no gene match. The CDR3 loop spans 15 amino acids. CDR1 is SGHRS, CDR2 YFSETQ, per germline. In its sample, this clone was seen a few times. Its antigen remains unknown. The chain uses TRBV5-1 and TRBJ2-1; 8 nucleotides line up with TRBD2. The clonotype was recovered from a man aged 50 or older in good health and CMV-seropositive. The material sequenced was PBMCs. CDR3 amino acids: CASSLSGGSYNEQFF. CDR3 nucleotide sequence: TGCGCCAGCAGTTTGTCGGGGGGGTCCTACAATGAGCAGTTCTTC.